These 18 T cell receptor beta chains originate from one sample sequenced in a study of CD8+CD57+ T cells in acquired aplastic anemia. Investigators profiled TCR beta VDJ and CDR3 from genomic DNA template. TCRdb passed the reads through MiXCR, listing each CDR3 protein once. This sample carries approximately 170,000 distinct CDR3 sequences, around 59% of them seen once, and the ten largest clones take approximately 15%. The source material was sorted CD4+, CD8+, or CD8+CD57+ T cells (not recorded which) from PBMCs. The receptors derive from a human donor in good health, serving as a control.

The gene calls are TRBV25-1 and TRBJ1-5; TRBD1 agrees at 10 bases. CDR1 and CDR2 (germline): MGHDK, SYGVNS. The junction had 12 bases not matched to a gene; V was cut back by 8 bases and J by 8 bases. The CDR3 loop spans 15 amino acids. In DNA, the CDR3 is TGTGCCAGCCCGGCCGGGACAGGGGTTATGGAGCCCCAGCATTTT. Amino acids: CASPAGTGVMEPQHF.

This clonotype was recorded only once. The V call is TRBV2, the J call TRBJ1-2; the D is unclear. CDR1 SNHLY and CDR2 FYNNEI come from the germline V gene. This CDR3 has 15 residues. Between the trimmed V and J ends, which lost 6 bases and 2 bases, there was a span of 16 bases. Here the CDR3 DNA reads TGTGCCAGCAGATTAAACGGACGGTTGAACTATGGCTACACCTTC. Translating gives CASRLNGRLNYGYTF. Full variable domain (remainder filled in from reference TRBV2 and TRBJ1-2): EPEVTQTPSHQVTQMGQEVILRCVPISNHLYFYWYRQILGQKVEFLVSFYNNEISEKSEIFDDQFSVERPDGSNFTLKIRSTKLEDSAMYFCASRLNGRLNYGYTFGSGTRLTVV.

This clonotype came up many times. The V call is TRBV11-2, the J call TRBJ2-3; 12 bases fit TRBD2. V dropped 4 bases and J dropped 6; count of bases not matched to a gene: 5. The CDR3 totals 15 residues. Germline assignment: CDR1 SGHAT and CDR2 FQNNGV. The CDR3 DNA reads TGTGCCAGCAGCTCCCCTAGCGGGGGGGCGGATACGCAGTATTTT. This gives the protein CASSSPSGGADTQYF.

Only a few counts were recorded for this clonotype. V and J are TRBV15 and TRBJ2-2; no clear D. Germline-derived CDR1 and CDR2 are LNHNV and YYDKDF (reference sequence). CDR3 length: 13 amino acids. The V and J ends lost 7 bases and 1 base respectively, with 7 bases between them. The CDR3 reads CATKPVNTGELFF. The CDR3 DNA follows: TGTGCCACCAAGCCAGTGAACACCGGGGAGCTGTTTTTT.

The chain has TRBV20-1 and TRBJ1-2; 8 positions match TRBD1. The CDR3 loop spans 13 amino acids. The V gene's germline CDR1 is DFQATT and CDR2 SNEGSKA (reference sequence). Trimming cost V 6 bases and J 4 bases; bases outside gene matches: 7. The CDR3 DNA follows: TGCAGTGCCACCGACAGGGGTCCCTATGGCTACACCTTC. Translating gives CSATDRGPYGYTF.

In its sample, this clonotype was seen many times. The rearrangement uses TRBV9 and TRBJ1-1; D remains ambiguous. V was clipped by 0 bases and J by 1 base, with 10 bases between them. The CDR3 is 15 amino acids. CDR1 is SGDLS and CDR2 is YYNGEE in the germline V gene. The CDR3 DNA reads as TGTGCCAGCAGCGTAGTGAGTTCGGGGAACACTGAAGCTTTCTTT. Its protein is CASSVVSSGNTEAFF.

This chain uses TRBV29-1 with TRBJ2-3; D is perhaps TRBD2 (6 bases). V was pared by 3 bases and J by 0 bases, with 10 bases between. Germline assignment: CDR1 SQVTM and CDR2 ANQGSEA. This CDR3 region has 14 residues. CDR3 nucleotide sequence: TGCAGCGTTGATGTCCGGGAGAGCACAGATACGCAGTATTTT. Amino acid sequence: CSVDVRESTDTQYF.

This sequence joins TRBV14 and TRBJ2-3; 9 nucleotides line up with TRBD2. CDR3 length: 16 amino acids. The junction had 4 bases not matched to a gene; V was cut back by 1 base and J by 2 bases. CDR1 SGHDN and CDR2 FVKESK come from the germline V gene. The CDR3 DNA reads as TGTGCCAGCAGCCAAGGGAGCGGGAGGCCCACAGATACGCAGTATTTT. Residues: CASSQGSGRPTDTQYF.

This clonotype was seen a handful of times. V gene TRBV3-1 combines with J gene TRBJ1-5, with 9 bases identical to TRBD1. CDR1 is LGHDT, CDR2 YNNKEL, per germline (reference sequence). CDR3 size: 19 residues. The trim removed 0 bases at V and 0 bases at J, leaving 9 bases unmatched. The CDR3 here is CASSQEQDRGNFSNQPQHF. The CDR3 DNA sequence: TGTGCCAGCAGCCAAGAACAGGACAGGGGAAATTTTAGCAATCAGCCCCAGCATTTT.

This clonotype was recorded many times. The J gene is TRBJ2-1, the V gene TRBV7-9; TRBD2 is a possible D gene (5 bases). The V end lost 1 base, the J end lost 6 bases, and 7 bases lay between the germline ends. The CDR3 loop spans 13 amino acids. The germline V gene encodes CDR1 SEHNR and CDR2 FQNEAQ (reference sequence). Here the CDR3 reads CASSLVGVNEQFF. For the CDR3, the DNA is TGTGCCAGCAGCTTAGTCGGGGTCAATGAGCAGTTCTTC.

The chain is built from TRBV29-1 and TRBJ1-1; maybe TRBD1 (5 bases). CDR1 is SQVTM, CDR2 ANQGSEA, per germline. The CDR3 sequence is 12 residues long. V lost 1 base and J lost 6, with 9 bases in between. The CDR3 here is CSVEGGDSEAFF. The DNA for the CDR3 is TGCAGCGTTGAAGGAGGGGATTCTGAAGCTTTCTTT.

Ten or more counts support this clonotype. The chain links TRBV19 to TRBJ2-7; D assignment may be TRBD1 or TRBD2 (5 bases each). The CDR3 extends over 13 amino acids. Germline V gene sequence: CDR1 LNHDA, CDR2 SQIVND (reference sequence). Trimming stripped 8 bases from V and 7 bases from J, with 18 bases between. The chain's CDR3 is CASAGTGVGEQYF. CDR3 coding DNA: TGTGCCAGTGCCGGGACGGGTGTTGGGGAGCAGTACTTC.

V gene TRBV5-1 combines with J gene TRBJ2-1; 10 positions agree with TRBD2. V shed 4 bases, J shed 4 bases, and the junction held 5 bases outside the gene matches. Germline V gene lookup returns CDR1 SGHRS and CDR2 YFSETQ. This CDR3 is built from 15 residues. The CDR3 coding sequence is TGCGCCAGCAGCCTCGGGACTAGCGAGTACAATGAGCAGTTCTTC. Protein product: CASSLGTSEYNEQFF.

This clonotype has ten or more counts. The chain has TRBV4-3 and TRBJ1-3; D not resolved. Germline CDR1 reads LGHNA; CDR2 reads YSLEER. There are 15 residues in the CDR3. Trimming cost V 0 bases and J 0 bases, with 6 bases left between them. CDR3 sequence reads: CASSQESSSGNTIYF. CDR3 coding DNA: TGCGCCAGCAGCCAAGAATCGAGCTCTGGAAACACCATATATTTT.

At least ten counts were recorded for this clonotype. CDR3 bases: TGCGCCAGCAGCCAAATGGGTGGGCAGGCCTACGAGCAGTACTTC. As protein: CASSQMGGQAYEQYF. The gene calls are TRBV4-1 and TRBJ2-7; no firm D call. The CDR3 is 15 amino acids. Germline values: CDR1 MGHRA, CDR2 YSYEKL. V gave up 2 bases and J gave up 2 bases, with 13 bases separating them.

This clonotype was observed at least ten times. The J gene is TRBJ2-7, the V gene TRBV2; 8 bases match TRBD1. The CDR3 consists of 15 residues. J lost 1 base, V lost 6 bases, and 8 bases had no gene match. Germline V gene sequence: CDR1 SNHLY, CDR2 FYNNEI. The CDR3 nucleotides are TGTGCCAGCAGGAATAGGACAGGGATATCCTACGAGCAGTACTTC. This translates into CASRNRTGISYEQYF.

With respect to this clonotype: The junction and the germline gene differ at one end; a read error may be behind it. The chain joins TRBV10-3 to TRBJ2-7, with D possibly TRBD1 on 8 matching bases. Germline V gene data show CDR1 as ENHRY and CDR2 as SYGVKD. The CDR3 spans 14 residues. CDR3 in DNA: TGTGCCAGCAGCCGCCGGACAGGGAGGGGGGAGCAGTGCTTC. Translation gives CASSRRTGRGEQCF.

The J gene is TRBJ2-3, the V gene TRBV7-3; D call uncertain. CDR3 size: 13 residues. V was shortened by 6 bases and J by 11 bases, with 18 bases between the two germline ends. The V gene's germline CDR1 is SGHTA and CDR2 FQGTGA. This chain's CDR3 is CASRQGPYNEQYF. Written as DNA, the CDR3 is TGTGCCAGCAGACAAGGACCATACAATGAGCAGTATTTT. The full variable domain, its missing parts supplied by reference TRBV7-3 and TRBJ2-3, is GAGVSQTPSNKVTEKGKYVELRCDPISGHTALYWYRQSLGQGPEFLIYFQGTGAADDSGLPNDRFFAVRPEGSVSTLKIQRTERGDSAVYLCASRQGPYNEQYFGPGTRLTVL.